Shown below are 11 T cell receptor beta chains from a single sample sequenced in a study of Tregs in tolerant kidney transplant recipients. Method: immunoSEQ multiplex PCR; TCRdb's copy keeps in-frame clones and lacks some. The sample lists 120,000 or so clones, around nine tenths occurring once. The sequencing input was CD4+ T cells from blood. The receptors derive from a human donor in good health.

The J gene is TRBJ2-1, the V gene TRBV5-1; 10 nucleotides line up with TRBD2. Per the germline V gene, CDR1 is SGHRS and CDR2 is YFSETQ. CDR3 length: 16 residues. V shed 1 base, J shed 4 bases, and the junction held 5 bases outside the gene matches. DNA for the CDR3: TGCGCCAGCAGCTTGAGAGCGGGAGGGGGATACAATGAGCAGTTCTTC. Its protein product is CASSLRAGGGYNEQFF.

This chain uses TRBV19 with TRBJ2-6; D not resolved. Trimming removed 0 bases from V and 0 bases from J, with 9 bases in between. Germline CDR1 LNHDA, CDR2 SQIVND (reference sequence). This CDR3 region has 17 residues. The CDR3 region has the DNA TGTGCCAGTAGTATAGATCCTCGGAGCTCTGGGGCCAACGTCCTGACTTTC. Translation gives CASSIDPRSSGANVLTF.

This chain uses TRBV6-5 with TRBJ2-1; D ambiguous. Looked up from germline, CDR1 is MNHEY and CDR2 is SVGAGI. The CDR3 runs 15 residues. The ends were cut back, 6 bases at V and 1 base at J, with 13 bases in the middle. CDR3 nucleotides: TGTGCCAGCAGCCTGGACGCCCGGTCCTACAATGAGCAGTTCTTC. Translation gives CASSLDARSYNEQFF.

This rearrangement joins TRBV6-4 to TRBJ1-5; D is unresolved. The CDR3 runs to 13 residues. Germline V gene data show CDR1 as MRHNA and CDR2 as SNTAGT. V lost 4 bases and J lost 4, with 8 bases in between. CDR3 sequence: CASSVGGNQPQHF. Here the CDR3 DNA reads TGTGCCAGCAGTGTTGGAGGTAATCAGCCCCAGCATTTT.

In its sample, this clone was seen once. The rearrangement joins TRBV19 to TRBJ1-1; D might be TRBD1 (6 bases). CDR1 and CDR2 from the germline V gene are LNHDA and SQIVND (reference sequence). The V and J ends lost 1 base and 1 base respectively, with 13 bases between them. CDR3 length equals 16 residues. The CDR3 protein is CASSIAPFRGNTEAFF. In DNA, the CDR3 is TGTGCCAGTAGTATAGCCCCATTCAGGGGGAACACTGAAGCTTTCTTT.

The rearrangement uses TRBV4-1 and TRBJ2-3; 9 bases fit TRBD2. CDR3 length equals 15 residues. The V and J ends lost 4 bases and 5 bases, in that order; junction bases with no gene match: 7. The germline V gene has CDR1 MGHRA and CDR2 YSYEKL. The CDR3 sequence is CASSPSGTAGDTQYF. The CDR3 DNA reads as TGCGCCAGCAGCCCTAGCGGGACGGCGGGAGATACGCAGTATTTT.

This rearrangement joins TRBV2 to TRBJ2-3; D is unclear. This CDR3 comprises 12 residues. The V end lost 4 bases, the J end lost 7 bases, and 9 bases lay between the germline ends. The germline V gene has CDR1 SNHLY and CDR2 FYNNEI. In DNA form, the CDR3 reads TGTGCCAGCAGTGTAAGTCCTCATACGCAGTATTTT. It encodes CASSVSPHTQYF.

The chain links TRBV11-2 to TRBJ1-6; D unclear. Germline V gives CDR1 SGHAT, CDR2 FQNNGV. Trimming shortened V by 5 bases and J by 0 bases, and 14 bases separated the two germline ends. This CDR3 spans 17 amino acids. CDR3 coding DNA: TGTGCCAGCAGCCCCCGGATAGGGTCCTCCTATAATTCACCCCTCCACTTT. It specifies CASSPRIGSSYNSPLHF.

The CDR3 sequence: CAWSVNTRNTIYF. The CDR3 region has the DNA TGTGCCTGGAGTGTAAACACCAGAAACACCATATATTTT. The chain links TRBV30 to TRBJ1-3; D not resolved. The CDR3 runs 13 residues. The germline V and J ends were trimmed by 0 bases and 5 bases, with 8 bases remaining between them. The germline V gene encodes CDR1 GTSNPN and CDR2 SVGIG (reference sequence).

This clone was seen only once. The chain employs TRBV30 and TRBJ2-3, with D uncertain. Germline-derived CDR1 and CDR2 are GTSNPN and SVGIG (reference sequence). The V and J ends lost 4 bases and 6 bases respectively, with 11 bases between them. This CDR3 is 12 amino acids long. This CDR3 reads CAWTRARDTQYF. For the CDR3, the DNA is TGTGCCTGGACCCGGGCACGGGATACGCAGTATTTT. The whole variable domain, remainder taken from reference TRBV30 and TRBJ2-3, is SQTIHQWPATLVQPVGSPLSLECTVEGTSNPNLYWYRQAAGRGLQLLFYSVGIGQISSEVPQNLSASRPQDRQFILSSKKLLLSDSGFYLCAWTRARDTQYFGPGTRLTVL.

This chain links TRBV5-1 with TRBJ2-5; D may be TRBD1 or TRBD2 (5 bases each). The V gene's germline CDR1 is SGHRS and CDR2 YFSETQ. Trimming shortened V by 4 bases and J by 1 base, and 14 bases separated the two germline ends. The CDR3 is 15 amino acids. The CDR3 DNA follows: TGCGCCAGCAGCGTCTACGGGGACGGCCAAGAGACCCAGTACTTC. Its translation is CASSVYGDGQETQYF. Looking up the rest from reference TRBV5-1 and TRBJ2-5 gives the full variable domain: KAGVTQTPRYLIKTRGQQVTLSCSPISGHRSVSWYQQTPGQGLQFLFEYFSETQRNKGNFPGRFSGRQFSNSRSEMNVSTLELGDSALYLCASSVYGDGQETQYFGPGTRLLVL.